The 2 T cell receptor beta chains listed next were all sequenced from one sample in a study of T cell responses to AZD1222 COVID-19 vaccine. Clones were sequenced by immunoSEQ multiplex PCR, and TCRdb holds only the in-frame ones, with some missing. The table has about 180,000 clones, 85% to 90% seen once. Sequences were derived from peripheral blood, sampled 28 days after the second dose of the MenACWY control vaccine. The source of these receptors is an adult who received the MenACWY meningococcal vaccine as a control.

This chain connects TRBV18 to TRBJ1-4; D ambiguous. From germline, CDR1 is KGHSH and CDR2 LQKENI. V was pared by 3 bases and J by 8 bases, with 16 bases between. The CDR3 totals 15 residues. DNA for the CDR3: TGTGCCAGCTCACCGAAAGGGTTTATGGAGGAAAAACTGTTTTTT. Protein: CASSPKGFMEEKLFF.

This sequence joins TRBV3-1 (or the pseudogene TRBV3-2) and TRBJ2-2; D possibly uses TRBD1 or TRBD2 (6 bases each). Per germline, CDR1 LGHDT and CDR2 YNNKEL (reference sequence). Trimming took 7 bases from V and 2 from J, leaving 17 bases between them. There are 16 residues in the CDR3. CDR3: CASTLGGLINTGELFF. The CDR3 DNA sequence: TGTGCCAGCACCCTAGGGGGACTTATAAACACCGGGGAGCTGTTTTTT.